The 30 T cell receptor beta chains below come from one sample, sequenced in a study of T cells in Graves' hyperthyroidism and ophthalmopathy. Template material for amplifying TCR beta CDR3 regions consisted of RNA transcripts. HTBI primers drove first-round RT-PCR of the TCR CDR3. TCRdb re-called the multiplex PCR reads through MiXCR, storing one row per CDR3 protein. The sample carries 650,000 to 850,000 distinct CDR3 sequences, around 20% recorded once. Material for sequencing was blood. These receptor sequences come from a woman aged 50 to 65 with Graves' hyperthyroidism that later progressed to Graves' ophthalmopathy.

The sample holds many counts of this clonotype. The chain carries TRBV2 and TRBJ2-3; 8 bases are shared with TRBD2. The V gene's germline CDR1 is SNHLY and CDR2 FYNNEI. The junction had 5 bases not matched to a gene; V was cut back by 5 bases and J by 1 base. The CDR3 is 15 amino acids. This CDR3 is CASSFFSGGTDTQYF. CDR3 sequence (DNA): TGTGCCAGCAGTTTTTTTAGCGGGGGCACAGATACGCAGTATTTT. The variable domain in full, with the rest retrieved from reference TRBV2 and TRBJ2-3, is EPEVTQTPSHQVTQMGQEVILRCVPISNHLYFYWYRQILGQKVEFLVSFYNNEISEKSEIFDDQFSVERPDGSNFTLKIRSTKLEDSAMYFCASSFFSGGTDTQYFGPGTRLTVL.

The chain uses TRBV11-2 and TRBJ1-6, with 9 nucleotides matching TRBD1. Germline V gene data show CDR1 as SGHAT and CDR2 as FQNNGV. There are 19 residues in the CDR3. Losses at the gene ends were 6 bases for V and 7 bases for J; bases not matched to a gene: 19. The CDR3, as DNA: TGTGCCAGCAGGGCCGGGACAGGGCTTGGTGGTATTAGGAATTCACCCCTCCACTTT. Amino acid sequence: CASRAGTGLGGIRNSPLHF.

This clonotype was counted once. The chain joins TRBV3-1 to TRBJ2-5; 12 nucleotides line up with TRBD2. This CDR3 comprises 16 residues. The junction had 6 bases not matched to a gene; V was cut back by 3 bases and J by 4 bases. Per the germline V gene, CDR1 is LGHDT and CDR2 is YNNKEL (reference sequence). The CDR3 coding sequence is TGTGCCAGCAGCCAGCAACTAGCGGGGGGCCTAGAGACCCAGTACTTC. As protein: CASSQQLAGGLETQYF.

The chain has TRBV7-8 and TRBJ1-2, with a tentative D call TRBD1 (5 bases). Deletions cut 7 bases from V and 0 bases from J, with 12 bases between. This CDR3 comprises 14 residues. Germline V gene lookup returns CDR1 SGHVS and CDR2 FQNEAQ. CDR3 protein: CASTRGVANYGYTF. The CDR3 DNA is TGTGCCAGCACCCGGGGGGTAGCTAACTATGGCTACACCTTC.

V is TRBV20-1 and J is TRBJ1-5; TRBD1 aligns across 7 bases. The V gene end was trimmed by 0 bases and the J gene end by 2 bases; junction bases not matched to a gene: 4. Germline V gene sequence: CDR1 DFQATT, CDR2 SNEGSKA (reference sequence). There are 15 residues in the CDR3. This chain's CDR3 is CSARDPGTGNQPQHF. The CDR3 DNA reads TGCAGTGCTAGAGACCCCGGGACAGGCAATCAGCCCCAGCATTTT.

There are a few counts of this clonotype. The genes are TRBV3-1 and TRBJ2-7, with TRBD2 matching over 10 bases. CDR1 is LGHDT, CDR2 YNNKEL, per germline (reference sequence). With 1 base clipped from V and 7 bases from J, the junction kept 13 bases outside the gene matches. The CDR3 runs to 17 residues. In nucleotides, the CDR3 is TGTGCCAGCAGCCAAGCCCTCGCTAGCGGGGGCACGGGAGAGCAGTACTTC. Protein: CASSQALASGGTGEQYF.

This clonotype has a count of ten or more. The rearrangement uses TRBV3-1 and TRBJ2-5; unclear D gene. Trimming cost V 3 bases and J 2 bases, with 10 bases left between them. The V gene's germline CDR1 is LGHDT and CDR2 YNNKEL (reference sequence). The CDR3 sequence is 14 residues long. The CDR3 DNA is TGTGCCAGCAGCCATTCAAGCGAGCAAGAGACCCAGTACTTC. It yields the protein CASSHSSEQETQYF.

The J gene is TRBJ1-2, the V gene TRBV6-1; 9 bases map to TRBD1. This CDR3 is 15 amino acids long. The germline CDR1 and CDR2 sequences are MNHNS and SASEGT. Unmatched junction bases numbered 11, after V lost 4 bases and J lost 8 bases. Here the CDR3 DNA reads TGTGCCAGCAGTGCCGGCGGGGACAGGGTGAAAGGCTACACCTTC. Amino acids: CASSAGGDRVKGYTF.

The J gene is TRBJ1-4, the V gene TRBV7-2; 10 positions agree with TRBD1. V shed 5 bases and J 7 bases; nucleotides not matched to a gene: 7. Germline loops: CDR1 SGHTA, CDR2 FQGNSA. This CDR3 contains 15 residues. CDR3 region: CASSQGQGRSEKLFF. CDR3 DNA sequence: TGTGCCAGCAGCCAGGGACAGGGGAGGAGTGAAAAACTGTTTTTT.

This clonotype was seen a few times. The gene calls are TRBV3-1 and TRBJ1-5; D is undetermined. Germline assignment: CDR1 LGHDT and CDR2 YNNKEL (reference sequence). The CDR3 runs to 15 residues. Trimming cost V 0 bases and J 5 bases, with 11 bases left between them. CDR3 bases: TGTGCCAGCAGCCAAGATGTTAGGGTACATCAGCCCCAGCATTTT. Translated: CASSQDVRVHQPQHF.

This clonotype has more than one count but fewer than ten. The rearrangement joins TRBV19 to TRBJ1-2; 8 bases match TRBD1. Trimming took 2 bases from V and 6 from J; bases not matched to a gene: 2. The germline V gene encodes CDR1 LNHDA and CDR2 SQIVND (reference sequence). This CDR3 spans 13 amino acids. The CDR3 nucleotides are TGTGCCAGTAGTATATTGACAGGGGATGGCTACACCTTC. It yields the protein CASSILTGDGYTF.

V usage is TRBV29-1 and J usage is TRBJ2-3; 7 bases are a match to TRBD2. The trim removed 3 bases at V and 5 bases at J, leaving 5 bases unmatched. Germline V lookup: CDR1 SQVTM, CDR2 ANQGSEA. The CDR3 covers 13 residues. For the CDR3, the DNA is TGCAGCGTTGAGTTGGGGGAGGGAGATACGCAGTATTTT. As protein: CSVELGEGDTQYF.

A few counts support this clonotype. The V gene is TRBV12-3 or TRBV12-4, the J gene TRBJ2-3, with a possible D match to TRBD1 (6 bases). The V and J ends lost 7 bases and 4 bases respectively, with 15 bases between them. The CDR3 spans 14 residues. CDR3 in DNA: TGTGCCAGCATCCTGGACAGAGACCCAGATACGCAGTATTTT. This encodes CASILDRDPDTQYF.

The chain uses TRBV11-3 and TRBJ2-1; 10 positions match TRBD1. J lost 7 bases, V lost 3 bases, and 6 bases had no gene match. The CDR3 consists of 15 residues. CDR1 is SGHNT and CDR2 is YENEEA in the germline V gene. CDR3 in amino acids: CASSLETGGKNEQFF. The DNA of the CDR3 is TGTGCCAGCAGCTTGGAGACAGGGGGCAAGAATGAGCAGTTCTTC.

The V call is TRBV5-6, the J call TRBJ1-2; the D gene is possibly TRBD1 (6 bases). The V gene's germline CDR1 is SGHDT and CDR2 YYEEEE. This CDR3 contains 15 residues. V lost 5 bases and J lost 6, with 20 bases in between. CDR3 amino acids: CASRPVNRELDGYTF. CDR3 DNA: TGTGCCAGCAGACCGGTTAACAGGGAATTGGATGGCTACACCTTC.

The CDR3 region is CASSGAVNQPQHF. CDR3 nucleotides: TGTGCCAGTAGTGGGGCAGTCAATCAGCCCCAGCATTTT. J is TRBJ1-5 and V is TRBV19; D possibly corresponds to TRBD1 (5 bases). The CDR3 loop spans 13 amino acids. V gave up 5 bases and J gave up 3 bases, with 8 bases separating them. Per the germline V gene, CDR1 is LNHDA and CDR2 is SQIVND (reference sequence). Variable domain in full (rest from reference TRBV19 and TRBJ1-5): DGGITQSPKYLFRKEGQNVTLSCEQNLNHDAMYWYRQDPGQGLRLIYYSQIVNDFQKGDIAEGYSVSREKKESFPLTVTSAQKNPTAFYLCASSGAVNQPQHFGDGTRLSIL.

The chain links TRBV5-5 to TRBJ2-4, with TRBD2 as a possible D gene (5 bases). Germline CDR1 SGHKS, CDR2 YYEKEE (reference sequence). V lost 2 bases and J 12 bases, leaving 9 bases between the germline ends. The CDR3 loop spans 11 amino acids. CDR3 sequence reads: CASSFRGTQYF. CDR3 DNA sequence: TGTGCCAGCAGCTTCCGGGGTACTCAGTACTTC. Based on the CDR3 plus reference TRBV5-5 and TRBJ2-4, the full variable domain is DAGVTQSPTHLIKTRGQQVTLRCSPISGHKSVSWYQQVLGQGPQFIFQYYEKEERGRGNFPDRFSARQFPNYSSELNVNALLLGDSALYLCASSFRGTQYFGAGTRLSVL.

This clonotype was counted many times. This sequence joins TRBV20-1 and TRBJ2-7, with 9 bases fitting TRBD1. Germline CDR1 reads DFQATT; CDR2 reads SNEGSKA (reference sequence). The CDR3 runs to 15 residues. Trimming removed 0 bases from V and 2 bases from J; junction bases left unmatched: 5. The CDR3 DNA sequence: TGCAGTGCTAGAGACCCGCGACAGGGGGCCTACGAGCAGTACTTC. It yields the protein CSARDPRQGAYEQYF.

This clonotype turned up a few times. The V gene is TRBV7-6, the J gene TRBJ2-2; 7 bases agree with TRBD1. The CDR3 spans 11 residues. J gave up 9 bases and V 7 bases, and 2 bases lay outside the gene matches. The V gene's germline CDR1 is SGHVS and CDR2 FNYEAQ. Here the CDR3 reads CASKTGRELFF. For the CDR3, the DNA is TGTGCCAGCAAGACAGGGCGGGAGCTGTTTTTT. The full variable domain, in which reference TRBV7-6 and TRBJ2-2 provide the parts outside the CDR3, is GAGVSQSPRYKVTKRGQDVALRCDPISGHVSLYWYRQALGQGPEFLTYFNYEAQQDKSGLPNDRFSAERPEGSISTLTIQRTEQRDSAMYRCASKTGRELFFGEGSRLTVL.

The chain is built from TRBV24-1 and TRBJ1-3; D ambiguous. This CDR3 region has 12 residues. The germline V and J ends were trimmed by 6 bases and 1 base, with 3 bases remaining between them. Germline V gene lookup returns CDR1 KGHDR and CDR2 SFDVKD. CDR3 DNA: TGTGCCACCAGTCAATCTGGAAACACCATATATTTT. Protein sequence: CATSQSGNTIYF.

The rearrangement links TRBV19 to TRBJ2-1; D is tentatively TRBD1 or TRBD2 (5 bases each). This CDR3 has 14 amino acids. Germline CDR1 and CDR2: LNHDA and SQIVND (reference sequence). With 1 base removed from V and 3 bases from J, the gap between germline ends came to 7 bases. DNA of the CDR3: TGTGCCAGTAGTATAGGGGACGGCTACAATGAGCAGTTCTTC. This translates into CASSIGDGYNEQFF.

The V and J genes are TRBV9 and TRBJ2-2, with no clear D. Trimming took 0 bases from V and 4 from J, leaving 7 bases between them. The CDR3 is 14 amino acids. Germline V gene sequence: CDR1 SGDLS, CDR2 YYNGEE. CDR3 bases: TGTGCCAGCAGCGTAGAAGGAGTCACCGGGGAGCTGTTTTTT. This codes for CASSVEGVTGELFF.

This clonotype was recorded at least ten times. V gene TRBV11-2 combines with J gene TRBJ2-3, with 8 bases that match TRBD1. The CDR3 spans 14 residues. With 4 bases clipped from V and 9 bases from J, the junction kept 9 bases outside the gene matches. In germline, CDR1 is SGHAT, CDR2 FQNNGV. CDR3 bases: TGTGCCAGCAGCTCCCCCGACAGGGGTTTGACGCAGTATTTT. This translates into CASSSPDRGLTQYF. The variable domain in full, with the rest retrieved from reference TRBV11-2 and TRBJ2-3, is EAGVAQSPRYKIIEKRQSVAFWCNPISGHATLYWYQQILGQGPKLLIQFQNNGVVDDSQLPKDRFSAERLKGVDSTLKIQPAKLEDSAVYLCASSSPDRGLTQYFGPGTRLTVL.

The CDR3 loop is CASRASLSTGNQPQHF. DNA for the CDR3: TGTGCCAGCAGGGCCTCTCTGAGTACGGGCAATCAGCCCCAGCATTTT. The chain is built from TRBV2 and TRBJ1-5; D remains ambiguous. Germline values: CDR1 SNHLY, CDR2 FYNNEI. The V end was cut by 6 bases, the J end by 2 bases, with 17 bases between. CDR3 length equals 16 residues.

There are a few counts of this clonotype. V and J are TRBV19 and TRBJ2-1; 9 nucleotides line up with TRBD1. V dropped 5 bases and J dropped 9; count of bases not matched to a gene: 5. Germline V gene data show CDR1 as LNHDA and CDR2 as SQIVND (reference sequence). CDR3 length: 13 residues. The CDR3, as DNA: TGTGCCAGTAGTCCCTTGACAGGGGGTGAGCAGTTCTTC. Its translation is CASSPLTGGEQFF.

This clonotype was detected a few times. The chain carries TRBV7-9 and TRBJ1-1; 9 bases align to TRBD1. Germline V gives CDR1 SEHNR, CDR2 FQNEAQ (reference sequence). Unmatched junction bases numbered 9, after V lost 5 bases and J lost 2 bases. This CDR3 is 16 amino acids long. The CDR3 DNA reads TGTGCCAGCAGCCACGTGCTAACAGGGGGCAACACTGAAGCTTTCTTT. Protein sequence: CASSHVLTGGNTEAFF. The whole variable domain, filled in from reference TRBV7-9 and TRBJ1-1, reads DTGVSQNPRHKITKRGQNVTFRCDPISEHNRLYWYRQTLGQGPEFLTYFQNEAQLEKSRLLSDRFSAERPKGSFSTLEIQRTEQGDSAMYLCASSHVLTGGNTEAFFGQGTRLTVV.

This clonotype was counted many times. The chain recombines TRBV12-3 or TRBV12-4 with TRBJ1-1, with 10 bases fitting TRBD1. This CDR3 has 15 residues. The ends lost 8 bases at V and 5 bases at J; junction bases unmatched: 11. The CDR3 protein is CASLEGTGAWTEAFF. In DNA, the CDR3 is TGTGCCAGCCTTGAGGGGACAGGGGCTTGGACTGAAGCTTTCTTT.

The sample holds a few counts of this clonotype. The chain carries TRBV9 and TRBJ1-2; D is unresolved. CDR1 and CDR2 (germline): SGDLS, YYNGEE. The CDR3 runs 15 residues. Trimming took 0 bases from V and 2 from J, leaving 11 bases between them. CDR3 bases: TGTGCCAGCAGCGTAGGTGAGGGCTTAAACTATGGCTACACCTTC. Its protein product is CASSVGEGLNYGYTF. Drawing the rest from reference TRBV9 and TRBJ1-2, the complete variable domain is DSGVTQTPKHLITATGQRVTLRCSPRSGDLSVYWYQQSLDQGLQFLIQYYNGEERAKGNILERFSAQQFPDLHSELNLSSLELGDSALYFCASSVGEGLNYGYTFGSGTRLTVV.

This clonotype was observed a handful of times. V is TRBV27 and J is TRBJ2-3; 7 bases match TRBD1. The CDR3 length is 14 residues. After removal of 8 bases from V and 2 bases from J, the junction contained 7 bases not matched to a gene. Germline V lookup: CDR1 MNHEY, CDR2 SMNVEV (reference sequence). In DNA form, the CDR3 reads TGTGCCAGCGGCGAGACAGGGTACACAGATACGCAGTATTTT. Its translation: CASGETGYTDTQYF.

The J gene is TRBJ2-3, the V gene TRBV7-6, with D tentatively TRBD2 (5 bases). The CDR3 length is 16 residues. Germline CDR1 and CDR2: SGHVS and FNYEAQ. Trimming removed 0 bases at V and 4 bases at J, with 14 bases between. CDR3 sequence reads: CASSLALGANADTQYF. The CDR3 bases are TGTGCCAGCAGCTTAGCGCTGGGAGCGAACGCAGATACGCAGTATTTT.